This is a list of T cell receptor beta chains from one sample in a study of identical twins. TCRdb processed the 5' RACE reads anew with MiXCR; each CDR3 protein has one entry. This sample has 200,000 to 300,000 distinct CDR3 sequences, with about 7.3% found just once. The same specimen was also included in a second study, on yellow fever vaccine responses in identical twins.

Sequencing was done on a sample of memory (CD45RO+) T cells sorted from blood. The source is a woman between 18 and 29 years old in good health. CDR3s include the opening cysteine and the closing phenylalanine or tryptophan. The D gene is left open where the match is weak. A row's size may be missing; if present it is once, few, many or a size class.

clone size	D gene	J gene	V gene	CDR3 DNA	CDR3 protein
few	TRBD2	TRBJ2-5	TRBV20-1	TGCAGTGCCGGGGAGGGAGGAGGTGAGACCCAGTACTTC	CSAGEGGGETQYF
few	-	TRBJ1-5	TRBV7-9	TGTGCCAGCAGCCAAAACTGGGGGGTGAGCAATCAGCCCCAGCATTTT	CASSQNWGVSNQPQHF
-	TRBD2	TRBJ2-4	TRBV5-1	TGCGCCAGCAGCCCCGGACTAGCGGCGCGGTGGGGAACTCTAGCCAAAAACATTCAGTACTTC	CASSPGLAARWGTLAKNIQYF
many	TRBD2	TRBJ2-3	TRBV5-1	TGCGCCAGCAGCTCTACCTACCTAAGGACTAGCGGGAGCACAGATACGCAGTATTTT	CASSSTYLRTSGSTDTQYF
few	-	TRBJ2-7	TRBV29-1	TGCAGCGTCATCTTTGGGGGAGGGGGGTACGAGCAGTACTTC	CSVIFGGGGYEQYF
many	TRBD2	TRBJ2-3	TRBV5-6	TGTGCCAGCAACTACGTAGCGGGGAGCACAGATACGCAGTATTTT	CASNYVAGSTDTQYF
many	-	TRBJ1-1	TRBV5-6	TGTGCCAGCAGCTGGGACCGACTGAACACTGAAGCTTTCTTT	CASSWDRLNTEAFF
-	-	TRBJ2-1	TRBV12-5	TGTGCTAGTGGTTTGGTAACTTCGAGGATGGTCCAGCAGTTCTTC	CASGLVTSRMVQQFF
many	-	TRBJ2-3	TRBV12-3/TRBV12-4	TGTGCCACGAGGGCCGGGGAGTGGACGCAGTATTTT	CATRAGEWTQYF
-	-	TRBJ2-2	TRBV12-3/TRBV12-4	TGTGCCAGCCTGGAGGGACTTACGAACACCGGGGAGCTGTTTTTT	CASLEGLTNTGELFF
few	TRBD1	TRBJ2-1	TRBV13	TGTGCCAGCAGCTTAGGTTGGTCTTGGGACAGCCACAATGAGCAGTTCTTC	CASSLGWSWDSHNEQFF
many	-	TRBJ2-3	TRBV9	TGTGCCAGCAGTAGACTAGATCCGGGGACAGATACGCAGTATTTT	CASSRLDPGTDTQYF
-	TRBD1	TRBJ2-5	TRBV7-9	TGTGCCAGCAGCGCTCGGACAGGGATATCGGAGACCCAGTACTTC	CASSARTGISETQYF
many	-	TRBJ1-1	TRBV4-2	TGTGCCAGCAGCCAAGATTTGCGGGGCGTGAACACTGAAGCTTTCTTT	CASSQDLRGVNTEAFF
many	-	TRBJ1-5	TRBV20-1	TGCAGTACCGAACGCGGGAAAGCCCAGCATTTT	CSTERGKAQHF
-	-	TRBJ2-5	TRBV20-1	TGCAGTGAACTCGGTAGTGCGGAGACCCAGTACTTC	CSELGSAETQYF
few	-	TRBJ1-4	TRBV15	TGTGCCACCAGAGTGGACGCAACTAATGAAAAACTGTTTTTT	CATRVDATNEKLFF
-	-	TRBJ1-1	TRBV6-2/TRBV6-3	TGTGCCAGCAGTTACTCTCCAGGGATGAGCACTGAAGCTTTCTTT	CASSYSPGMSTEAFF
many	-	TRBJ1-4	TRBV5-1	TGCGCCAGCAGCTTGGACACCGGACGAAATGAAAAACTGTTTTTT	CASSLDTGRNEKLFF
many	TRBD2	TRBJ2-3	TRBV28	TGTGCCAGCAGTTCACAATGGGGACTAGACAGCGCAGATACGCAGTATTTT	CASSSQWGLDSADTQYF
many	-	TRBJ1-5	TRBV7-8	TGTGCCAGCAGCCCCCACGTGGGGGGGGGATATAGCAATCAGCCCCAGCATTTT	CASSPHVGGGYSNQPQHF
-	TRBD2	TRBJ2-2	TRBV5-1	TGCGCCAGCAGCCCACCCGGGACTAGCGGGAGTTATCACACCGGGGAGCTGTTTTTT	CASSPPGTSGSYHTGELFF
many	-	TRBJ1-3	TRBV10-3	TGTGCCATCAGTGAGTCTCGGGTTGGAAACACCATATATTTT	CAISESRVGNTIYF
-	-	TRBJ1-6	TRBV7-9	TGTGCCAGCAGCTTATCGGCGGCCGAGACATCACCCCTCCACTTT	CASSLSAAETSPLHF
many	TRBD1	TRBJ2-1	TRBV12-3/TRBV12-4	TGTGCCAGCGAGACGGACAGGGGCCGGGCGGGCAATGAGCAGTTCTTC	CASETDRGRAGNEQFF
-	-	TRBJ2-3	TRBV5-1	TGCGCCAGCAGCCCCGTTCTGGACTCGAAACGGGGAGATACGCAGTATTTT	CASSPVLDSKRGDTQYF
-	-	TRBJ2-5	TRBV6-1	TGTGCCAGCACGGATCGAGTGGAGACCCAGTACTTC	CASTDRVETQYF
many	-	TRBJ1-1	TRBV12-3/TRBV12-4	TGTGCCAGCAGTTTTGCCAGGAACACTGAAGCTTTCTTT	CASSFARNTEAFF
many	TRBD1	TRBJ1-5	TRBV2	TGTGCCAGCAGGGTGACAGGGAACAATCAGCCCCAGCATTTT	CASRVTGNNQPQHF
few	-	TRBJ1-2	TRBV7-2	TGTGCCAGCAGCCCTAAGGTGGGGCTAGGAGAAGGCTACACCTTC	CASSPKVGLGEGYTF
few	TRBD2	TRBJ2-3	TRBV9	TGTGCCAGCAGCCGCGGGAGTTTGGATACGCAGTATTTT	CASSRGSLDTQYF
few	-	TRBJ2-7	TRBV7-9	TGTGCCAGCAGCTTAACGACGTCCTACGAGCAGTACTTC	CASSLTTSYEQYF
many	-	TRBJ2-2	TRBV9	TGTGCCAGCAGCCTCGTCAGGGGGGAGCTGTTTTTT	CASSLVRGELFF
-	-	TRBJ2-1	TRBV18	TGTGCCAGCTCACGGGACCCCAGGCGCCACAATGAGCAGTTCTTC	CASSRDPRRHNEQFF
many	-	TRBJ2-5	TRBV3-1	TGTGCCAGCAGCCCGGGATTCCCCCAAGAGACCCAGTACTTC	CASSPGFPQETQYF
few	TRBD2	TRBJ2-5	TRBV28	TGTGCCAGCAGTTCGATGGAGCCGGGACTAGCAGCTTTCGGGACCCAGTACTTC	CASSSMEPGLAAFGTQYF
many	TRBD2	TRBJ2-1	TRBV29-1	TGCAGCGTCGCTAGTAGCGGGAAGGACAATGAGCAGTTCTTC	CSVASSGKDNEQFF
many	TRBD2	TRBJ2-2	TRBV7-2	TGTGCCAGCAGCTTACTAGCGGGAGCCCCCGGGGAGCTGTTTTTT	CASSLLAGAPGELFF
-	-	TRBJ1-4	TRBV11-2	TGTGCCAGCAGCTTTCTCACTGGCGAAAAACTGTTTTTT	CASSFLTGEKLFF
few	-	TRBJ2-1	TRBV9	TGTGCCAGCAGCTGGACGGATTACAATGAGCAGTTCTTC	CASSWTDYNEQFF
few	TRBD1	TRBJ2-7	TRBV20-1	TGCAGTGTGGTGGGACAGCAAGGCTACGAGCAGTACTTC	CSVVGQQGYEQYF
many	-	TRBJ2-1	TRBV5-1	TGCGCCAGCAGCTTGGTTGACAATGAGCAGTTCTTC	CASSLVDNEQFF
-	TRBD2	TRBJ2-2	TRBV24-1	TGTGCCACCAGTGATAGGCGGGAGCGTGACGGGGAGCTGTTTTTT	CATSDRRERDGELFF
many	TRBD1	TRBJ1-4	TRBV3-1	TGTGCCAGCAGCCAAGATCTGGCAGGGGGCTTGTCTAATGAAAAACTGTTTTTT	CASSQDLAGGLSNEKLFF
-	TRBD1	TRBJ1-2	TRBV28	TGTGCCAGCAGTATTCCTTGGACAGGGGTGAGTGGCTACACCTTC	CASSIPWTGVSGYTF
-	-	TRBJ1-1	TRBV20-1	TGCAGTGCTAGAGAAGAGGGGACCTCGGGTAACACTGAAGCTTTCTTT	CSAREEGTSGNTEAFF
-	-	TRBJ2-1	TRBV28	TGTGCCAGCAGCTCGGCGGGGAGCTCCTTCAATGAGCAGTTCTTC	CASSSAGSSFNEQFF
few	-	TRBJ2-3	TRBV2	TGTGCCAGCAGTGAAGGTCAGGGGAGGATCTCGTATTTT	CASSEGQGRISYF